The 29 T cell receptor beta chains in this list originate from one sample, sequenced in a study of cytomegalovirus exposure and HLA in healthy donors. TCRdb's table, derived via immunoSEQ multiplex PCR, lists solely in-frame clones and lacks some. The table lists about 150,000 clones, approximately 90% of them singletons, with 3% in the top ten. Material for sequencing was PBMCs. The receptors stem from a young man in good health and CMV-seronegative.

The chain is built from TRBV10-3 and TRBJ2-1, with D unclear. In germline, CDR1 is ENHRY, CDR2 SYGVKD. There are 13 residues in the CDR3. The V end was cut by 8 bases, the J end by 5 bases, with 13 bases between. The DNA for the CDR3 is TGTGCCATCTCCGAGGCACGGGACAATGAGCAGTTCTTC. Protein product: CAISEARDNEQFF.

The V call is TRBV10-1, the J call TRBJ1-6; 7 nucleotides agree with TRBD1. V shed 0 bases and J 7 bases; nucleotides not matched to a gene: 3. Germline values: CDR1 WNHNN, CDR2 SYGVQD (reference sequence). This CDR3 has 15 amino acids. In DNA, the CDR3 is TGCGCCAGCAGTGAGTCCCTACAGGGGAATTCACCCCTCCACTTT. It codes for CASSESLQGNSPLHF.

This chain links TRBV6-1 with TRBJ1-6, with D unresolved. There are 17 residues in the CDR3. Trimming cost V 4 bases and J 7 bases, with 20 bases left between them. Germline lookup yields CDR1 MNHNS and CDR2 SASEGT. The CDR3 protein is CASSVGHPRSKNSPLHF. In DNA, the CDR3 is TGTGCCAGCAGTGTCGGTCACCCGCGATCAAAAAATTCACCCCTCCACTTT.

This chain uses TRBV5-1 with TRBJ2-7; D possibly corresponds to TRBD2 (5 bases). Germline loops: CDR1 SGHRS, CDR2 YFSETQ. V was shortened by 3 bases and J by 7 bases, with 14 bases between the two germline ends. The CDR3 loop spans 13 amino acids. The DNA of the CDR3 is TGCGCCAGCAGCTCCGTCTCGGGGTGGGAGCAGTACTTC. This codes for CASSSVSGWEQYF.

This chain joins TRBV10-1 and TRBJ2-2, with a tentative D call TRBD1 (6 bases). The CDR3 runs 18 residues. CDR1 is WNHNN and CDR2 is SYGVQD in the germline V gene (reference sequence). The V end lost 0 bases, the J end lost 3 bases, and 17 bases lay between the germline ends. The DNA for the CDR3 is TGCGCCAGCAGTGAGTCTGGCCAACCGAGACAGGACACCGGGGAGCTGTTTTTT. The encoded protein is CASSESGQPRQDTGELFF.

V usage is TRBV28 and J usage is TRBJ2-5, with 7 bases aligning to TRBD1. CDR1 and CDR2 (germline): MDHEN, SYDVKM. The junction had 12 bases not matched to a gene; V was cut back by 6 bases and J by 5 bases. The CDR3 is made up of 15 amino acids. This chain's CDR3 is CASSRDRVQWETQYF. The DNA for the CDR3 is TGTGCCAGCAGCCGTGACAGGGTTCAGTGGGAGACCCAGTACTTC. The entire variable domain, with the rest obtained from reference TRBV28 and TRBJ2-5, is as follows: DVKVTQSSRYLVKRTGEKVFLECVQDMDHENMFWYRQDPGLGLRLIYFSYDVKMKEKGDIPEGYSVSREKKERFSLILESASTNQTSMYLCASSRDRVQWETQYFGPGTRLLVL.

This chain joins TRBV11-3 and TRBJ2-2, with 10 positions matching TRBD2. The germline CDR1 and CDR2 sequences are SGHNT and YENEEA. The V gene end was trimmed by 2 bases and the J gene end by 7 bases; junction bases not matched to a gene: 10. The CDR3 covers 17 residues. The CDR3 DNA reads as TGTGCCAGCAGCTTATTTGGTAGCGGGAGGCAGGTCGGGGAGCTGTTTTTT. Translating it yields CASSLFGSGRQVGELFF.

The rearrangement uses TRBV5-1 and TRBJ2-7; TRBD1 agrees at 8 bases. The CDR3 length is 14 residues. In germline, CDR1 is SGHRS, CDR2 YFSETQ. The ends lost 4 bases at V and 0 bases at J; junction bases unmatched: 3. The CDR3 spells CASSTGQDSYEQYF. CDR3 DNA: TGCGCCAGCAGCACGGGACAGGACTCCTACGAGCAGTACTTC.

The table lists this clone with a count of one. The chain has TRBV27 and TRBJ2-7; no reliable D call. In germline, CDR1 is MNHEY, CDR2 SMNVEV (reference sequence). The CDR3 is made up of 11 amino acids. V lost 6 bases and J 3 bases, leaving 6 bases between the germline ends. The CDR3 sequence: CASRSDYEQYV. CDR3 DNA: TGTGCCAGCAGATCAGACTACGAGCAGTACGTC.

The chain couples TRBV6-7 to TRBJ2-2; 9 bases agree with TRBD1. TRBV6-7 is placed among ORFs of uncertain function. J lost 0 bases, V lost 5 bases, and 7 bases had no gene match. The CDR3 spans 17 residues. CDR3 in amino acids: CASSPGQGPANTGELFF. The CDR3 nucleotides are TGTGCCAGCAGTCCGGGACAGGGACCAGCGAACACCGGGGAGCTGTTTTTT.

The chain recombines TRBV2 with TRBJ1-4; TRBD1 might be the D (5 bases). The germline V gene has CDR1 SNHLY and CDR2 FYNNEI. V lost 6 bases and J lost 10, with 18 bases in between. The CDR3 extends over 14 amino acids. The DNA for the CDR3 is TGTGCCAGCAGCCCCCAAGGACACCCTCGAAAACTGTTTTTT. Its protein is CASSPQGHPRKLFF.

The chain has TRBV5-4 and TRBJ1-1, with unresolved D. From germline, CDR1 is SGHNT and CDR2 YYREEE (reference sequence). The length of the CDR3 is 13 residues. V lost 4 bases and J lost 5, with 12 bases in between. The CDR3 protein is CASSRTSRTEAFF. CDR3 bases: TGTGCCAGCAGCCGGACTTCTAGGACTGAAGCTTTCTTT.

This rearrangement joins TRBV28 to TRBJ2-2; 7 bases agree with TRBD2. Trimming took 11 bases from V and 5 from J; bases not matched to a gene: 14. CDR3 size: 15 residues. Germline CDR1 MDHEN, CDR2 SYDVKM. The CDR3 region is CAVTPGGIGTGELFF. The DNA for the CDR3 is TGTGCCGTCACCCCGGGGGGTATCGGTACCGGGGAGCTGTTTTTT.

This chain joins TRBV4-2 and TRBJ1-2; maybe TRBD1 (6 bases). Germline CDR1 reads LGHNA; CDR2 reads YNFKEQ. V was cut by 0 bases and J by 5 bases, with 16 bases left in between. This CDR3 is 16 amino acids long. CDR3 sequence: CASSQDRGLGYYGYTF. The DNA for the CDR3 is TGTGCCAGCAGCCAAGATAGGGGGTTGGGGTATTATGGCTACACCTTC.

This sequence joins TRBV7-9 and TRBJ2-1; 8 positions match TRBD2. The J segment lost 5 bases and the V segment lost 5 bases, leaving 11 bases of the junction unmatched. Germline loops: CDR1 SEHNR, CDR2 FQNEAQ (reference sequence). The CDR3 is made up of 16 amino acids. CDR3 bases: TGTGCCAGCAGCGATCGATTATTAGCGGGGAACAATGAGCAGTTCTTC. Amino acid sequence: CASSDRLLAGNNEQFF.

V is TRBV5-1 and J is TRBJ2-2; TRBD1 might be the D (5 bases). Germline CDR1 reads SGHRS; CDR2 reads YFSETQ. The V end was cut by 0 bases, the J end by 2 bases, with 14 bases between. This CDR3 region has 17 residues. The DNA of the CDR3 is TGCGCCAGCAGCTTGGATGGGGCAGGGCGTAACACCGGGGAGCTGTTTTTT. Its translation: CASSLDGAGRNTGELFF.

The chain uses TRBV11-2 and TRBJ1-3; 7 positions agree with TRBD1. The germline CDR1 and CDR2 sequences are SGHAT and FQNNGV. The CDR3 runs 15 residues. V trimming: 4 bases; J trimming: 1 base; junction bases outside the gene matches: 4. The CDR3: CASSSYRGSGNTIYF. The CDR3, as DNA: TGTGCCAGCAGCTCCTACAGGGGATCTGGAAACACCATATATTTT.

The genes are TRBV7-8 and TRBJ2-3, with TRBD2 matching 13 bases. Unmatched junction bases numbered 3, after V lost 5 bases and J lost 4 bases. There are 15 residues in the CDR3. Per the germline V gene, CDR1 is SGHVS and CDR2 is FQNEAQ. The CDR3 loop reads CASSIGLAGADTQYF. Written as DNA, the CDR3 is TGTGCCAGCAGCATTGGACTAGCGGGAGCAGATACGCAGTATTTT.

The chain couples TRBV28 to TRBJ1-5, with 8 bases matching TRBD1. The CDR3 totals 14 residues. V lost 6 bases and J lost 6; bases outside the gene matches: 7. Germline loops: CDR1 MDHEN, CDR2 SYDVKM. CDR3 loop: CASSTGQGIQPQHF. The CDR3 DNA is TGTGCCAGCAGCACTGGACAGGGTATTCAGCCCCAGCATTTT.

The rearrangement uses TRBV5-4 and TRBJ2-7, with D possibly being TRBD1 (6 bases). Trimming shortened V by 4 bases and J by 4 bases, and 15 bases separated the two germline ends. Germline V gene lookup returns CDR1 SGHNT and CDR2 YYREEE (reference sequence). This CDR3 has 14 amino acids. CDR3 protein: CASSRGHTEYEQYV. The CDR3 nucleotides are TGTGCCAGCAGCCGGGGACATACCGAATACGAGCAGTACGTC.

The chain uses TRBV10-3 and TRBJ1-1; 9 bases match TRBD1. Trimming removed 5 bases from V and 0 bases from J; junction bases left unmatched: 4. There are 15 residues in the CDR3. Per the germline V gene, CDR1 is ENHRY and CDR2 is SYGVKD. The CDR3 protein is CAISPGTGLNTEAFF. The CDR3 DNA sequence: TGTGCCATCAGTCCCGGGACAGGGTTGAACACTGAAGCTTTCTTT.

In this sample, this clone turned up once. This rearrangement joins TRBV28 to TRBJ1-3, with D perhaps matching TRBD1 (5 bases). Trimming shortened V by 4 bases and J by 0 bases, and 16 bases separated the two germline ends. Germline loops: CDR1 MDHEN, CDR2 SYDVKM. The length of the CDR3 is 17 residues. Here the CDR3 reads CASSYPGLLSSGNTIYF. The CDR3 bases are TGTGCCAGCAGTTATCCGGGACTCTTGAGCTCTGGAAACACCATATATTTT.

The genes are TRBV10-3 and TRBJ1-2; D not resolved. This CDR3 spans 14 amino acids. Trimming removed 3 bases from V and 4 bases from J, with 12 bases in between. Germline V lookup: CDR1 ENHRY, CDR2 SYGVKD. CDR3 protein: CAISDEGVSYGYTF. The CDR3 DNA reads as TGTGCCATCAGTGACGAGGGAGTGAGCTATGGCTACACCTTC.

The chain carries TRBV5-1 and TRBJ2-5; D is unresolved. The V end was cut by 0 bases, the J end by 2 bases, with 8 bases between. Germline V lookup: CDR1 SGHRS, CDR2 YFSETQ. This CDR3 region has 14 residues. Here the CDR3 DNA reads TGCGCCAGCAGCTTGGAGGCAGCGCAAGAGACCCAGTACTTC. Amino acid sequence: CASSLEAAQETQYF.

This chain uses TRBV9 with TRBJ2-3; D remains ambiguous. The CDR3 sequence is 13 residues long. V was shortened by 0 bases and J by 3 bases, with 5 bases between the two germline ends. Germline V lookup: CDR1 SGDLS, CDR2 YYNGEE. The CDR3 DNA follows: TGTGCCAGCAGCGTAGCGCAGACAGATACGCAGTATTTT. Residues: CASSVAQTDTQYF. Looking up the rest from reference TRBV9 and TRBJ2-3 gives the full variable domain: DSGVTQTPKHLITATGQRVTLRCSPRSGDLSVYWYQQSLDQGLQFLIQYYNGEERAKGNILERFSAQQFPDLHSELNLSSLELGDSALYFCASSVAQTDTQYFGPGTRLTVL.

A single count supports this clone. The chain combines TRBV6-5 with TRBJ1-2; weak D call: TRBD1 (6 bases). The CDR3 is 12 residues long. The V end lost 5 bases, the J end lost 3 bases, and 7 bases lay between the germline ends. Per the germline V gene, CDR1 is MNHEY and CDR2 is SVGAGI. This CDR3 reads CASSAGDYGYTF. CDR3 coding DNA: TGTGCCAGCAGTGCAGGGGACTATGGCTACACCTTC.

The chain uses TRBV11-3 and TRBJ2-1, with a tentative D call TRBD1 (6 bases). CDR3 length: 14 residues. Germline V gene lookup returns CDR1 SGHNT and CDR2 YENEEA. Between the trimmed V and J ends, which lost 5 bases and 7 bases, there was a span of 15 bases. CDR3 nucleotides: TGTGCCAGCAGCCGAGGCAGGGGATTTAATGAGCAGTTCTTC. It specifies CASSRGRGFNEQFF.

The rearrangement joins TRBV19 to TRBJ1-2; TRBD1 matches at 10 bases. CDR3 length: 19 residues. V trimming: 4 bases; J trimming: 0 bases; junction bases outside the gene matches: 14. Germline CDR1 LNHDA, CDR2 SQIVND (reference sequence). The CDR3 protein is CASSTYLMRDRGANYGYTF. CDR3 DNA: TGTGCCAGTAGTACCTATTTGATGCGGGACAGGGGTGCTAACTATGGCTACACCTTC. The full variable domain, its missing parts supplied by reference TRBV19 and TRBJ1-2, is DGGITQSPKYLFRKEGQNVTLSCEQNLNHDAMYWYRQDPGQGLRLIYYSQIVNDFQKGDIAEGYSVSREKKESFPLTVTSAQKNPTAFYLCASSTYLMRDRGANYGYTFGSGTRLTVV.

The chain has TRBV2 and TRBJ2-3; tentatively, D is TRBD2 (6 bases). Germline CDR1 is SNHLY and CDR2 is FYNNEI. Trimming shortened V by 9 bases and J by 0 bases, and 13 bases separated the two germline ends. The CDR3 has 14 residues. The CDR3 nucleotides are TGTGCCAGTTTGACCGGGACTAGCACAGATACGCAGTATTTT. Translated: CASLTGTSTDTQYF.